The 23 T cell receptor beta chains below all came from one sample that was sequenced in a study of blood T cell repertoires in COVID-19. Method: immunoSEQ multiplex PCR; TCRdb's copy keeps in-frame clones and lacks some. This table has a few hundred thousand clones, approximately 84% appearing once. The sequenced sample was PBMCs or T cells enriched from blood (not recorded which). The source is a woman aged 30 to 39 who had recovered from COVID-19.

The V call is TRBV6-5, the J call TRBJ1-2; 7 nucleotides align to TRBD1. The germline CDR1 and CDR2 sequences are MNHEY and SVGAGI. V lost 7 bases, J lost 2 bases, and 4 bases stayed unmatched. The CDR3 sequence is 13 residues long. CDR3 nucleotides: TGTGCCAGCAAACCGGGACAGAACTATGGCTACACCTTC. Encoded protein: CASKPGQNYGYTF.

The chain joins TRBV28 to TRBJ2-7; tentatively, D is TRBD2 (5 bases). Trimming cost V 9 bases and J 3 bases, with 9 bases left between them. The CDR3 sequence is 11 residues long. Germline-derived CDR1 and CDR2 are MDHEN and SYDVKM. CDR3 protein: CASGLSYEQYF. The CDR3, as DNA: TGTGCCAGTGGACTGAGCTACGAGCAGTACTTC.

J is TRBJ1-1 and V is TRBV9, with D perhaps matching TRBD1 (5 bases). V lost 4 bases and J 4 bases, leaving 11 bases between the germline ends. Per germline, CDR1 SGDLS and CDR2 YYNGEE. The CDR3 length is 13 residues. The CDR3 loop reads CASSPSGGTEAFF. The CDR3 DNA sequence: TGTGCCAGCAGCCCCTCGGGGGGCACTGAAGCTTTCTTT.

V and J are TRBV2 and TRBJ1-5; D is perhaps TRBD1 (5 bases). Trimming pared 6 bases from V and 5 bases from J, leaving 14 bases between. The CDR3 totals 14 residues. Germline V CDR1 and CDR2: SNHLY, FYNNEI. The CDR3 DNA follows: TGTGCCAGCAGGGACACTACCAAGGATCAGCCCCAGCATTTT. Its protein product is CASRDTTKDQPQHF.

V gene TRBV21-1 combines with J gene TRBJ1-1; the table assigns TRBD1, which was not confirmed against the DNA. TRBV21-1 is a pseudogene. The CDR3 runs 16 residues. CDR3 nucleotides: TGTGCCAGCAGCAACGTGACAGACAATTCGAACACTGAAGCTTTCTTT. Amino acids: CASSNVTDNSNTEAFF.

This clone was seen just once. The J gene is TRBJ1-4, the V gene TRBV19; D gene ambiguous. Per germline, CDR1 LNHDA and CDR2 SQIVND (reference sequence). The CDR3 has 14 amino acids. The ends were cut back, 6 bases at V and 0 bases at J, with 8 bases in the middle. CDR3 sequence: CASRPHATNEKLFF. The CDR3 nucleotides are TGTGCCAGTAGGCCACATGCAACTAATGAAAAACTGTTTTTT.

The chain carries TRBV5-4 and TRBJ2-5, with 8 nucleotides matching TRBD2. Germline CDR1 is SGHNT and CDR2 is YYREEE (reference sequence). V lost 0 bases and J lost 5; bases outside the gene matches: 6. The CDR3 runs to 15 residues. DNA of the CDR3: TGTGCCAGCAGCTTGGCCGGGGGGGCCGTGGAGACCCAGTACTTC. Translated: CASSLAGGAVETQYF.

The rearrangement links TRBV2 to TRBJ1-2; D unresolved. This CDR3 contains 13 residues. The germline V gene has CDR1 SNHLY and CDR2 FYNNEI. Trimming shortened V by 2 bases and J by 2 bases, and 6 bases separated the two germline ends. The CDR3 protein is CASSESQNYGYTF. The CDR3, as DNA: TGTGCCAGCAGTGAATCACAGAACTATGGCTACACCTTC.

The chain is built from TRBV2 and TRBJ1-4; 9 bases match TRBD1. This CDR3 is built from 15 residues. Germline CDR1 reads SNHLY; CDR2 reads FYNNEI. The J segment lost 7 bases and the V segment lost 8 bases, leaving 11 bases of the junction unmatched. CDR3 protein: CASVVQGAVGEKLFF. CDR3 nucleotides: TGTGCCAGCGTTGTACAGGGGGCTGTTGGTGAAAAACTGTTTTTT.

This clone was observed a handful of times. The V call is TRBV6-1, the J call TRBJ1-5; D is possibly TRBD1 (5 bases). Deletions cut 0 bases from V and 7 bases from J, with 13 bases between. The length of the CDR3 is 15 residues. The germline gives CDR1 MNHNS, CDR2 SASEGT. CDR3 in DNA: TGTGCCAGCAGTGAAGCTTGGGGGGTGGAACAGCCCCAGCATTTT. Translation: CASSEAWGVEQPQHF.

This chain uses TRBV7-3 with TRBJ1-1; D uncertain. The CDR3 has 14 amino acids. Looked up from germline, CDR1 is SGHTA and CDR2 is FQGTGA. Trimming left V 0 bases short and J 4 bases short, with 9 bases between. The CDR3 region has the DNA TGTGCCAGCAGCTTAACGTTAGGGAGCACTGAAGCTTTCTTT. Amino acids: CASSLTLGSTEAFF.

The CDR3, as DNA: TGCGCCAGCAGCGATGCGCCGGCCGCCCGGGGGGTACCTACGGACGAGCAGTTCTTC. This sequence encodes CASSDAPAARGVPTDEQFF. V usage is TRBV4-1 and J usage is TRBJ2-1; TRBD2 matches at 7 bases. This CDR3 comprises 19 residues. Germline-derived CDR1 and CDR2 are MGHRA and YSYEKL. The trim removed 5 bases at V and 10 bases at J, leaving 26 bases unmatched.

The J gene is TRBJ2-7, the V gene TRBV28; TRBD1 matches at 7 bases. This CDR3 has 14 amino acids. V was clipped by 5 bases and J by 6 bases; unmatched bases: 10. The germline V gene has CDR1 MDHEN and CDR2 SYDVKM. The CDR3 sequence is CASSPGTVRLEQYF. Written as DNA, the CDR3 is TGTGCCAGCAGTCCCGGGACAGTGCGGCTCGAGCAGTACTTC. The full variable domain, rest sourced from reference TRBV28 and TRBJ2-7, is DVKVTQSSRYLVKRTGEKVFLECVQDMDHENMFWYRQDPGLGLRLIYFSYDVKMKEKGDIPEGYSVSREKKERFSLILESASTNQTSMYLCASSPGTVRLEQYFGPGTRLTVT.

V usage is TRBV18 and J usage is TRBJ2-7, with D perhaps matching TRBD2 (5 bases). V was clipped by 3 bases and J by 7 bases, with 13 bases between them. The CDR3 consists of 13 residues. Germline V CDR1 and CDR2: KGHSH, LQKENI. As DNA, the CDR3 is TGTGCCAGCTCACCCCGCGAGGGTTGGGAGCAGTACTTC. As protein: CASSPREGWEQYF. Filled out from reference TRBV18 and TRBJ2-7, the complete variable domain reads NAGVMQNPRHLVRRRGQEARLRCSPMKGHSHVYWYRQLPEEGLKFMVYLQKENIIDESGMPKERFSAEFPKEGPSILRIQQVVRGDSAAYFCASSPREGWEQYFGPGTRLTVT.

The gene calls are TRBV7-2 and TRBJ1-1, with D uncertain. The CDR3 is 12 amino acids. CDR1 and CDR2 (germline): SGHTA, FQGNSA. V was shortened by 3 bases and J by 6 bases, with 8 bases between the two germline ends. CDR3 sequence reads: CASSLMRPEAFF. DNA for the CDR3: TGTGCCAGCAGCTTGATGCGCCCTGAAGCTTTCTTT. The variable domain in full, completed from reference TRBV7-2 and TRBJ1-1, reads GAGVSQSPSNKVTEKGKDVELRCDPISGHTALYWYRQSLGQGLEFLIYFQGNSAPDKSGLPSDRFSAERTGGSVSTLTIQRTQQEDSAVYLCASSLMRPEAFFGQGTRLTVV.

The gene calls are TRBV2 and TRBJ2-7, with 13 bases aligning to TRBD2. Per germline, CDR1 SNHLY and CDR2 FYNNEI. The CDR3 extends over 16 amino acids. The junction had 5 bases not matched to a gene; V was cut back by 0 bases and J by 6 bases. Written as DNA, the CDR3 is TGTGCCAGCAGTGAAGCAGGACTAGCGGGAGTAGCCGAGCAGTACTTC. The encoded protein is CASSEAGLAGVAEQYF.

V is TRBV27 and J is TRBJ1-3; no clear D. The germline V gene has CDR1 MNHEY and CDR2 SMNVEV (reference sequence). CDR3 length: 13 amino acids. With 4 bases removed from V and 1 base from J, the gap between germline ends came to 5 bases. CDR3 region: CASSYSSGNTIYF. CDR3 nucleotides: TGTGCCAGCAGTTACAGTTCTGGAAACACCATATATTTT.

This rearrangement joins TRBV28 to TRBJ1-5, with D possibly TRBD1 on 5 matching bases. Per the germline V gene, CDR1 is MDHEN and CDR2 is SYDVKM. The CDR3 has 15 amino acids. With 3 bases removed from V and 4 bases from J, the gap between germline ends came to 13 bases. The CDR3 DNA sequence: TGTGCCAGCAGTTTTGGATGGGGCTTAAATCAGCCCCAGCATTTT. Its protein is CASSFGWGLNQPQHF.

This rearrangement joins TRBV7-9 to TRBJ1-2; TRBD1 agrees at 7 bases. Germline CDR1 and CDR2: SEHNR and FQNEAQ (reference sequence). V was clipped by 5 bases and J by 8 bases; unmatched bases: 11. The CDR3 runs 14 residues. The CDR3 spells CASSPGQLRGGYTF. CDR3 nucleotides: TGTGCCAGCAGCCCGGGACAGCTTCGGGGCGGCTACACCTTC.

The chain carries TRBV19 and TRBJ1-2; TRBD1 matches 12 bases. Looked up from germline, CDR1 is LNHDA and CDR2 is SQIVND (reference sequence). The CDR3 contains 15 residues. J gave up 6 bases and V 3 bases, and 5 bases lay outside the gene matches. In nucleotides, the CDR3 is TGTGCCAGTAGTATGGGGACAGGGGGCTCGCATGGCTACACCTTC. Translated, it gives CASSMGTGGSHGYTF.

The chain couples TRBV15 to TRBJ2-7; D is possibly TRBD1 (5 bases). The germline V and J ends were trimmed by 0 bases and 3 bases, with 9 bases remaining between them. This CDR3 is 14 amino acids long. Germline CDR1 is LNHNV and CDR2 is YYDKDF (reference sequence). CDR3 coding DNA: TGTGCCACCAGCAGAGAAGCTAGGGGCTACGAGCAGTACTTC. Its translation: CATSREARGYEQYF.

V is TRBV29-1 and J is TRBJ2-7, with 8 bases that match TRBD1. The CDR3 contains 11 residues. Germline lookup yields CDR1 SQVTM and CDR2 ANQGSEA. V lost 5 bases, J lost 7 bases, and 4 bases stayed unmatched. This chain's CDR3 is CSVPQGGEQYF. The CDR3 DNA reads TGCAGCGTTCCACAGGGGGGAGAGCAGTACTTC.

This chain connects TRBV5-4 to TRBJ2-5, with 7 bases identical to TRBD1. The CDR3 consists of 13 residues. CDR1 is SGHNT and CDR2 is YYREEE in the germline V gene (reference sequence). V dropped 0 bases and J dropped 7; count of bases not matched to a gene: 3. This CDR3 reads CASSLDRGGTQYF. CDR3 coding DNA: TGTGCCAGCAGCTTGGACAGGGGCGGGACCCAGTACTTC.